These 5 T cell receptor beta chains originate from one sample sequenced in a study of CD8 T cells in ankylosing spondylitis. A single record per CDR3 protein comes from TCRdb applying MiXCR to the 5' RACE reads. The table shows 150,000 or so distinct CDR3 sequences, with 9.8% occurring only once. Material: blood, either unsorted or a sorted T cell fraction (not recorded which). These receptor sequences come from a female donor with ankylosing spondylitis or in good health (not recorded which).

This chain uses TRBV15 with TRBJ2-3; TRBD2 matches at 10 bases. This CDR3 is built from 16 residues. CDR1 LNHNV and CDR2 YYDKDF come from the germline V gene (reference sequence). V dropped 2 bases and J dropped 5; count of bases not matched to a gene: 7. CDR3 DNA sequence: TGTGCCACCAGCAGACCCGGGACTAGCGAGGGAGATACGCAGTATTTT. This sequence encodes CATSRPGTSEGDTQYF.

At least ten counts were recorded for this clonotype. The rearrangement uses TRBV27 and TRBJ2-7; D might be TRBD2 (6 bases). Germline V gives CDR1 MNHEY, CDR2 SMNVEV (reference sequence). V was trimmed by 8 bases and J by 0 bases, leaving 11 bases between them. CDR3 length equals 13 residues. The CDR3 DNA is TGTGCCAGCTCCTTAGCGGCCTCCTACGAGCAGTACTTC. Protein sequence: CASSLAASYEQYF.

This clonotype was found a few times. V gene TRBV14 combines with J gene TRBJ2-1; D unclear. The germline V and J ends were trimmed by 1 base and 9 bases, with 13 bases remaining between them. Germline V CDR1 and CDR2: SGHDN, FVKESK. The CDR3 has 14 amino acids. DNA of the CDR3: TGTGCCAGCAGCCAAGTTCCCAGGCTCAGTGAGCAGTTCTTC. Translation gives CASSQVPRLSEQFF. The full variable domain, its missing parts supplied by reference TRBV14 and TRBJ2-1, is EAGVTQFPSHSVIEKGQTVTLRCDPISGHDNLYWYRRVMGKEIKFLLHFVKESKQDESGMPNNRFLAERTGGTYSTLKVQPAELEDSGVYFCASSQVPRLSEQFFGPGTRLTVL.

The CDR3 DNA reads TGTGCCTGGAGTAGGGCAGACAACACTGAAGCTTTCTTT. This codes for CAWSRADNTEAFF. The chain links TRBV30 to TRBJ1-1; D gene uncertain. Germline V CDR1 and CDR2: GTSNPN, SVGIG (reference sequence). The CDR3 runs to 13 residues. V gave up 2 bases and J gave up 2 bases, with 9 bases separating them.

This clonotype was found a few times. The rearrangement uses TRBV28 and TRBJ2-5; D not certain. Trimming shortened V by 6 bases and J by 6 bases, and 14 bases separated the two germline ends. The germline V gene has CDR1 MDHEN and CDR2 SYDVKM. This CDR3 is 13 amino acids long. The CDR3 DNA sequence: TGTGCCAGCAGGCCCGGCCGTCGGCAGACCCAGTACTTC. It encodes CASRPGRRQTQYF.